The 30 T cell receptor beta chains below were found in one sample sequenced in a study of blood T cell repertoires in COVID-19. Sequenced by immunoSEQ multiplex PCR; TCRdb stores in-frame clones only, minus some. The sample shows approximately 360,000 clones, 89% of them seen only once. The sequencing input was peripheral blood. The source is a man in his forties or fifties with acute or convalescent COVID-19.

The gene calls are TRBV15 and TRBJ1-2; TRBD1 matches 10 bases. Germline trimming cut 3 bases from V and 5 bases from J; bases unmatched to any gene: 6. Per the germline V gene, CDR1 is LNHNV and CDR2 is YYDKDF (reference sequence). CDR3 length: 15 residues. The CDR3 DNA sequence: TGTGCCACCAGCAGTTGGGACAGGGGAAAATATGGCTACACCTTC. Translating gives CATSSWDRGKYGYTF.

The J gene is TRBJ2-2, the V gene TRBV29-1; D gene unclear. The ends were cut back, 6 bases at V and 2 bases at J, with 13 bases in the middle. Germline values: CDR1 SQVTM, CDR2 ANQGSEA. The CDR3 spans 14 residues. The CDR3 loop is CSVPGMINTGELFF. Here the CDR3 DNA reads TGCAGCGTCCCCGGTATGATCAACACCGGGGAGCTGTTTTTT.

Concerning this clone: Mismatch with germline at one junction end may stem from a read error. This chain joins TRBV2 and TRBJ1-1; maybe TRBD1 (5 bases). The CDR3 sequence is 14 residues long. CDR1 and CDR2 (germline): SNHLY, FYNNEI. The CDR3 loop is CASSETGLKTEAFF. The CDR3 bases are TGTGCCAGCAGTGAAACGGGACTGAAGACTGAAGCTTTCTTT.

The gene calls are TRBV7-2 and TRBJ1-6; D remains unclear. The CDR3 is 14 residues long. The V gene lost 7 bases and the J gene lost 9 bases, with 16 bases spanning the gap. CDR1 is SGHTA, CDR2 FQGNSA, per germline. The CDR3, as DNA: TGTGCCAGCACCCACGGAAGCAGCGCTTCACCCCTCCACTTT. Its translation: CASTHGSSASPLHF.

The rearrangement links TRBV5-6 to TRBJ2-2; 9 bases match TRBD1. Unmatched junction bases numbered 10, after V lost 4 bases and J lost 3 bases. CDR1 and CDR2 from the germline V gene are SGHDT and YYEEEE. The CDR3 consists of 17 residues. The CDR3 nucleotides read TGTGCCAGCAGCCTCTACAGTTGGGACAGGGACACCGGGGAGCTGTTTTTT. Translated: CASSLYSWDRDTGELFF.

This chain uses TRBV5-1 with TRBJ2-2, with 7 bases matching TRBD2. Trimming removed 0 bases from V and 1 base from J; junction bases left unmatched: 3. This CDR3 spans 16 amino acids. CDR1 SGHRS and CDR2 YFSETQ come from the germline V gene. The chain's CDR3 is CASSLGLAQNTGELFF. The CDR3 DNA is TGCGCCAGCAGCTTGGGACTAGCACAGAACACCGGGGAGCTGTTTTTT.

The J gene is TRBJ1-5, the V gene TRBV28, with D possibly matching TRBD1 (5 bases). The CDR3 sequence is 15 residues long. The V end was cut by 7 bases, the J end by 7 bases, with 20 bases between. Germline V gene sequence: CDR1 MDHEN, CDR2 SYDVKM. The chain's CDR3 is CASTQEAGGEQPQHF. The CDR3, as DNA: TGTGCCAGCACCCAAGAAGCGGGAGGGGAACAGCCCCAGCATTTT.

J is TRBJ1-1 and V is TRBV5-1; tentatively, D is TRBD1 (5 bases). CDR1 SGHRS and CDR2 YFSETQ come from the germline V gene. V lost 4 bases and J 1 base, leaving 8 bases between the germline ends. The CDR3 spans 13 residues. This CDR3 reads CASSRGWNTEAFF. In DNA, the CDR3 is TGCGCCAGCAGCAGGGGCTGGAACACTGAAGCTTTCTTT.

This clone was seen just once. The chain links TRBV5-4 to TRBJ2-3; the match to TRBD1 covers 9 bases. From germline, CDR1 is SGHNT and CDR2 YYREEE (reference sequence). V was clipped by 0 bases and J by 1 base; unmatched bases: 3. The CDR3 loop spans 16 amino acids. In DNA, the CDR3 is TGTGCCAGCAGCTTGGTTCGGACAGGGGGCACAGATACGCAGTATTTT. It is translated as CASSLVRTGGTDTQYF.

The J gene is TRBJ1-6, the V gene TRBV9; D is perhaps TRBD1 (5 bases). This CDR3 contains 15 residues. The germline V and J ends were trimmed by 0 bases and 8 bases, with 12 bases remaining between them. Germline loops: CDR1 SGDLS, CDR2 YYNGEE. The CDR3 DNA sequence: TGTGCCAGCAGCGTAGTCGGGGGATTGGATTCACCCCTCCACTTT. Protein product: CASSVVGGLDSPLHF.

This clone was seen more than once but under ten times. The chain carries TRBV11-2 and TRBJ1-1; 10 bases are shared with TRBD1. The germline CDR1 and CDR2 sequences are SGHAT and FQNNGV. The CDR3 extends over 14 amino acids. With 5 bases clipped from V and 4 bases from J, the junction kept 4 bases outside the gene matches. The CDR3 loop is CASSPRTGGTEAFF. The CDR3 DNA reads as TGTGCCAGCAGCCCACGGACAGGGGGCACTGAAGCTTTCTTT.

The V gene is TRBV28, the J gene TRBJ1-5, with a tentative D call TRBD1 (6 bases). Germline CDR1 MDHEN, CDR2 SYDVKM. The CDR3 loop spans 15 amino acids. V lost 9 bases, J lost 5 bases, and 20 bases lay in between. The DNA of the CDR3 is TGTGCCAGTACTAGGGGGGGACCCCGCGATCAGCCCCAGCATTTT. Translation gives CASTRGGPRDQPQHF.

The CDR3 nucleotides read TGTGCCAGCTCACCAGGGGCGGACCTCACAGATACGCAGTATTTT. Translation: CASSPGADLTDTQYF. The gene calls are TRBV18 and TRBJ2-3; D is possibly TRBD1 (5 bases). Trimming shortened V by 2 bases and J by 2 bases, and 11 bases separated the two germline ends. The CDR3 has 15 residues. Germline CDR1 and CDR2: KGHSH and LQKENI. Full variable domain (outside the CDR3, taken from reference TRBV18 and TRBJ2-3): NAGVMQNPRHLVRRRGQEARLRCSPMKGHSHVYWYRQLPEEGLKFMVYLQKENIIDESGMPKERFSAEFPKEGPSILRIQQVVRGDSAAYFCASSPGADLTDTQYFGPGTRLTVL.

This chain uses TRBV2 with TRBJ1-1; D is perhaps TRBD1 (5 bases). The V gene lost 6 bases and the J gene lost 4 bases, with 9 bases spanning the gap. CDR3 length: 12 residues. Germline lookup yields CDR1 SNHLY and CDR2 FYNNEI. The CDR3 here is CASRDSRTEAFF. The CDR3 nucleotides are TGTGCCAGCAGAGACAGTCGCACTGAAGCTTTCTTT.

This clone has a handful of counts. Other DNA sequences in the sample encode the same CDR3. The chain employs TRBV6-4 and TRBJ2-3, with D possibly being TRBD1 (6 bases). Trimming left V 4 bases short and J 1 base short, with 6 bases between. The CDR3 length is 13 residues. CDR1 is MRHNA, CDR2 SNTAGT, per germline. The CDR3 region is CASSAGGTDTQYF. In DNA, the CDR3 is TGTGCCAGCAGTGCAGGGGGCACAGATACGCAGTATTTT.

This clone was seen just once. The chain recombines TRBV7-9 with TRBJ2-1, with TRBD2 matching 9 bases. V lost 1 base, J lost 7 bases, and 8 bases stayed unmatched. The CDR3 consists of 16 residues. CDR1 SEHNR and CDR2 FQNEAQ come from the germline V gene (reference sequence). CDR3 coding DNA: TGTGCCAGCAGCTTAGTTAGTAGCGGGGGCCTGAATGAGCAGTTCTTC. This translates into CASSLVSSGGLNEQFF. The entire variable domain, with the rest obtained from reference TRBV7-9 and TRBJ2-1, is as follows: DTGVSQNPRHKITKRGQNVTFRCDPISEHNRLYWYRQTLGQGPEFLTYFQNEAQLEKSRLLSDRFSAERPKGSFSTLEIQRTEQGDSAMYLCASSLVSSGGLNEQFFGPGTRLTVL.

The gene calls are TRBV6-6 and TRBJ1-2; 11 bases map to TRBD1. This CDR3 is built from 13 residues. Looked up from germline, CDR1 is MNHNY and CDR2 is SVGAGI (reference sequence). After removal of 6 bases from V and 8 bases from J, the junction contained 5 bases not matched to a gene. The CDR3 here is CASRPWTGGGYTF. CDR3 DNA sequence: TGTGCCAGCAGGCCATGGACAGGGGGCGGCTACACCTTC.

The chain is built from TRBV18 and TRBJ1-1, with D uncertain. The V gene's germline CDR1 is KGHSH and CDR2 LQKENI. V dropped 0 bases and J dropped 1 base, with 6 bases sitting between them. The CDR3 loop spans 14 amino acids. CDR3 protein: CASSPPVPNTEAFF. CDR3 nucleotide sequence: TGTGCCAGCTCACCACCCGTTCCGAACACTGAAGCTTTCTTT.

The rearrangement links TRBV5-6 to TRBJ1-2; tentative D call: TRBD1 (6 bases). V lost 4 bases to trimming and J lost 8 bases, with 18 bases between them. The length of the CDR3 is 14 residues. CDR1 and CDR2 from the germline V gene are SGHDT and YYEEEE. The CDR3 here is CASSPGELAYGYTF. CDR3 nucleotides: TGTGCCAGCAGCCCAGGGGAGCTGGCATACGGCTACACCTTC.

The V gene is TRBV4-3, the J gene TRBJ2-1; TRBD1 might be the D (6 bases). V lost 4 bases, J lost 4 bases, and 14 bases lay in between. The CDR3 runs to 15 residues. Germline-derived CDR1 and CDR2 are LGHNA and YSLEER. CDR3 in DNA: TGCGCCAGCAGCCCGGGGACCACAGGGTACAATGAGCAGTTCTTC. This encodes CASSPGTTGYNEQFF.

The chain has TRBV10-3 and TRBJ1-1, with D unresolved. Trimming took 2 bases from V and 4 from J, leaving 11 bases between them. Germline V gene lookup returns CDR1 ENHRY and CDR2 SYGVKD. The CDR3 has 14 amino acids. This chain's CDR3 is CAISEEREITEAFF. The CDR3 coding sequence is TGTGCCATCAGTGAGGAGAGAGAGATCACTGAAGCTTTCTTT.

This sequence joins TRBV5-1 and TRBJ2-7; 8 bases match TRBD1. The V and J ends lost 4 bases and 2 bases, in that order; junction bases with no gene match: 5. The germline CDR1 and CDR2 sequences are SGHRS and YFSETQ. There are 14 residues in the CDR3. The CDR3 loop reads CASSPRDRTYEQYF. CDR3 DNA: TGCGCCAGCAGCCCCCGGGACAGGACCTACGAGCAGTACTTC.

The chain carries TRBV7-9 and TRBJ2-7; 11 bases map to TRBD1. Germline lookup yields CDR1 SEHNR and CDR2 FQNEAQ (reference sequence). The CDR3 is 13 residues long. V lost 11 bases and J lost 3; bases outside the gene matches: 6. The CDR3 bases are TGTGCCGGCGGGACAGGGGGGAGCTACGAGCAGTACTTC. Its translation is CAGGTGGSYEQYF.

In this sample, this clone turned up once. The chain uses TRBV19 and TRBJ2-2, with D perhaps matching TRBD2 (6 bases). CDR1 and CDR2 from the germline V gene are LNHDA and SQIVND (reference sequence). V lost 9 bases and J lost 1, with 18 bases in between. The CDR3 runs to 16 residues. CDR3 loop: CASREGLALNTGELFF. The CDR3 region has the DNA TGTGCCAGCCGAGAGGGGCTAGCGTTGAACACCGGGGAGCTGTTTTTT.

This sequence joins TRBV6-8 and TRBJ2-7; tentative D call: TRBD1 (7 bases). In germline, CDR1 is MNHGY, CDR2 SAAAGT. V lost 2 bases to trimming and J lost 6 bases, with 23 bases between them. This CDR3 contains 17 residues. CDR3 sequence (DNA): TGTGCCAGCAGTTACGACCAGAAATCCCAGGGGGGTCTCGAGCAGTACTTC. It codes for CASSYDQKSQGGLEQYF.

The chain combines TRBV27 with TRBJ1-1; TRBD1 might be the D (6 bases). V lost 4 bases to trimming and J lost 1 base, with 7 bases between them. From germline, CDR1 is MNHEY and CDR2 SMNVEV (reference sequence). This CDR3 has 13 amino acids. The CDR3 DNA sequence: TGTGCCAGCAGTTACAGGGAGAACACTGAAGCTTTCTTT. Translation gives CASSYRENTEAFF.

CDR3 in DNA: TGTGCCAGCAGCTTTGGACAGGGCGGTCAGCCCCAGCATTTT. Translating gives CASSFGQGGQPQHF. The chain uses TRBV7-9 and TRBJ1-5, with 8 bases lining up with TRBD1. Germline V lookup: CDR1 SEHNR, CDR2 FQNEAQ (reference sequence). Trimming removed 3 bases from V and 6 bases from J; junction bases left unmatched: 4. The CDR3 covers 14 residues.

This clone appeared a few times. The V and J genes are TRBV2 and TRBJ1-2; 9 bases agree with TRBD1. Germline V gives CDR1 SNHLY, CDR2 FYNNEI. The trim removed 4 bases at V and 3 bases at J, leaving 6 bases unmatched. This CDR3 is built from 15 residues. CDR3 loop: CASSATDRGDYGYTF. CDR3 coding DNA: TGTGCCAGCAGTGCGACGGACAGGGGAGACTATGGCTACACCTTC.

This clone is a singleton in its sample. The rearrangement links TRBV5-4 to TRBJ2-1; 8 bases fit TRBD2. V was pared by 4 bases and J by 5 bases, with 14 bases of the junction left unmatched. The CDR3 length is 17 residues. CDR1 is SGHNT, CDR2 YYREEE, per germline (reference sequence). The CDR3 loop is CASSAQTGGANNNEQFF. In DNA form, the CDR3 reads TGTGCCAGCAGCGCCCAGACCGGGGGGGCAAATAACAATGAGCAGTTCTTC.

This chain connects TRBV4-1 to TRBJ2-1; 9 bases line up with TRBD2. The CDR3 totals 15 residues. Germline assignment: CDR1 MGHRA and CDR2 YSYEKL. V was pared by 1 base and J by 3 bases, with 1 base of the junction left unmatched. The CDR3 DNA sequence: TGCGCCAGCAGCCAAGGGACTAGCGACTACAATGAGCAGTTCTTC. It translates to CASSQGTSDYNEQFF.